This TCR beta chain was documented in a study of T cell changes during pregnancy in multiple sclerosis. Germline loops: CDR1 SNHLY, CDR2 FYNNEI. V was shortened by 2 bases and J by 1 base, with 11 bases between the two germline ends. The CDR3 has 16 amino acids. Sequenced by immunoSEQ multiplex PCR; TCRdb stores in-frame clones only, minus some. The table has fewer than 25,000 clones, about 90% seen once. The chain couples TRBV2 to TRBJ2-2; tentatively, D is TRBD2 (5 bases). The material was CD4+ T cells from peripheral blood mononuclear cells, obtained in the third trimester of pregnancy. This TCR was sampled from a female donor in good health, enrolled as a control in a pregnancy study. For the CDR3, the DNA is TGTGCCAGCAGTGAAACACAGCGGAGGAACACCGGGGAGCTGTTTTTT. Amino acid sequence: CASSETQRRNTGELFF.